The present T cell receptor beta chain was sequenced within a study of shared clonotypes between healthy human individuals. Study results and caveats: The researchers took only blood, and tissue repertoires probably look different.

Note on this clone: Its target is unknown.

Here immunoSEQ multiplex PCR was the method, and the copy in TCRdb shows in-frame clones only, minus some. The table records about 610,000 clones, around 97% of them present only once. The V and J ends lost 1 base and 4 bases, in that order; junction bases with no gene match: 9. Looked up from germline, CDR1 is MDHEN and CDR2 is SYDVKM. This CDR3 is 16 amino acids long. The source material was naive CD4+ T cells sorted from blood. The subset: CD45RA+ positively selected. The sequence was obtained from a woman in her 30s in good health. The chain uses TRBV28 and TRBJ2-5; 7 positions match TRBD2. The CDR3 is CASSLLGGGPVETQYF. CDR3 sequence (DNA): TGTGCCAGCAGTTTATTGGGGGGAGGGCCAGTAGAGACCCAGTACTTC.